Each of the 8 T cell receptor beta chains below was sequenced from the same sample in a study of response to subunit inactivated influenza vaccine. TCRdb passed the RT-PCR reads through MiXCR, listing each CDR3 protein once. The sample carries 500,000 to 600,000 distinct CDR3 sequences, about 11% recorded once. These same data were also listed under a study on T cells expressing NK-cell markers. From that study: 5'RACE template switching built TCR beta cDNA with unique molecular identifiers.

This specimen consisted of PBMCs from blood, obtained on the day of vaccination. All receptors derive from a man aged 50-60 years who received an inactivated influenza vaccine.

This clonotype was seen only a few times. The chain combines TRBV7-2 with TRBJ2-7; perhaps TRBD2 as D (5 bases). The germline V gene has CDR1 SGHTA and CDR2 FQGNSA. The CDR3 is 13 amino acids. With 6 bases removed from V and 7 bases from J, the gap between germline ends came to 16 bases. Here the CDR3 reads CASREHGSKEQYF. DNA of the CDR3: TGTGCCAGCAGAGAACATGGGAGTAAGGAGCAGTACTTC.

This clonotype was counted between two and nine times. The CDR3 nucleotides read TGTGCCAGCAGTGACTCGTCGGAGTCCTACAATGAGCAGTTCTTC. This sequence encodes CASSDSSESYNEQFF. The chain links TRBV2 to TRBJ2-1; D remains unclear. Germline CDR1 is SNHLY and CDR2 is FYNNEI. With 3 bases removed from V and 1 base from J, the gap between germline ends came to 10 bases. The CDR3 loop spans 15 amino acids.

This clonotype was observed at least ten times. The chain couples TRBV9 to TRBJ2-1; D may be TRBD1 (5 bases). Trimming stripped 0 bases from V and 4 bases from J, with 11 bases between. CDR1 is SGDLS and CDR2 is YYNGEE in the germline V gene. CDR3 length equals 15 residues. CDR3 sequence: CASSVVGAGYNEQFF. Written as DNA, the CDR3 is TGTGCCAGCAGCGTAGTTGGGGCCGGATACAATGAGCAGTTCTTC.

The chain recombines TRBV29-1 with TRBJ2-5, with TRBD2 as a possible D gene (6 bases). This CDR3 is built from 14 residues. Trimming pared 8 bases from V and 3 bases from J, leaving 19 bases between. Germline V gene data show CDR1 as SQVTM and CDR2 as ANQGSEA. CDR3 DNA: TGCAGCACAGCAACTGGAGGGAGAAAAGAGACCCAGTACTTC. It specifies CSTATGGRKETQYF.

This clonotype has only a few counts. The rearrangement joins TRBV6-2 or TRBV6-3 to TRBJ2-7; unclear D gene. CDR3 size: 11 residues. From germline, CDR1 is MNHEY and CDR2 SVGEGT. Trimming took 6 bases from V and 12 from J, leaving 15 bases between them. CDR3 amino acids: CASSAMGEAYF. The CDR3 coding sequence is TGTGCCAGCAGCGCGATGGGCGAGGCGTACTTC.

The sample holds many counts of this clonotype. The chain recombines TRBV7-9 with TRBJ2-1, with D perhaps matching TRBD2 (6 bases). V gave up 5 bases and J gave up 0 bases, with 17 bases separating them. CDR3 length: 17 residues. The V gene's germline CDR1 is SEHNR and CDR2 FQNEAQ (reference sequence). The chain's CDR3 is CASSPILAEFSYNEQFF. CDR3 nucleotides: TGTGCCAGCAGCCCTATATTAGCGGAGTTCTCCTACAATGAGCAGTTCTTC. The full variable domain, its missing parts supplied by reference TRBV7-9 and TRBJ2-1, is DTGVSQNPRHKITKRGQNVTFRCDPISEHNRLYWYRQTLGQGPEFLTYFQNEAQLEKSRLLSDRFSAERPKGSFSTLEIQRTEQGDSAMYLCASSPILAEFSYNEQFFGPGTRLTVL.

This clonotype was seen a handful of times. V usage is TRBV29-1 and J usage is TRBJ2-2, with D maybe TRBD1 (5 bases). V was cut by 4 bases and J by 1 base, with 16 bases left in between. This CDR3 region has 16 residues. Per the germline V gene, CDR1 is SQVTM and CDR2 is ANQGSEA. The CDR3 loop reads CSVVTSARVNTGELFF. The CDR3 DNA reads TGCAGCGTTGTCACCTCGGCCAGGGTGAACACCGGGGAGCTGTTTTTT.

The CDR3 nucleotides read TGTGCCAGCAGTGGAGGGACCGGGGCCCTGGAGACCCAGTACTTC. Its translation: CASSGGTGALETQYF. The chain has TRBV12-3 or TRBV12-4 and TRBJ2-5; D possibly corresponds to TRBD2 (6 bases). V was clipped by 5 bases and J by 5 bases, with 18 bases between them. The CDR3 sequence is 15 residues long.